The source of this T cell receptor (beta chain) is a study of shared clonotypes between healthy human individuals. The study, taken as a whole, reports: For naive CD4 cells, roughly 4.6% of clonotypes were shared across a few donors. Collection of samples was limited to blood; tissue repertoires likely differ.

Sequencing used immunoSEQ multiplex PCR; TCRdb keeps in-frame clones, though not all of them. The data contain approximately 240,000 clones, 65% of them singletons. HIV-negative, healthy adults without recent acute infections or vaccinations were the donors. From CD4+ cells came CD45RA+ naive and CD45RA-negative memory subsets. Regarding this clone: The antigen is undetermined.

Trimming removed 2 bases at V and 3 bases at J, with 19 bases between. Germline loops: CDR1 SGHTA, CDR2 FQGNSA. The CDR3 runs to 17 residues. The chain combines TRBV7-2 with TRBJ1-2, with D possibly being TRBD1 (6 bases). Sequencing used memory CD4+ T cells sorted from blood. Documented subset: CD45RA-negative fraction. The source is a young man in good health. In nucleotides, the CDR3 is TGTGCCAGCAGCTTATGGCCCAGGGGAGGTTCGGACTATGGCTACACCTTC. Translation: CASSLWPRGGSDYGYTF.